These 25 T cell receptor beta chains came from one sample sequenced in a study of T cell clusters in autoimmune cytopenias. Each sample's input was 250 ng genomic DNA, approximately 37,500 genome equivalents. Multiplex touch-down PCR amplified TRB using TRB-A and TRB-B pools in one tube. Following a re-call of the multiplex PCR reads, TCRdb has one entry per CDR3 protein and lacks DNA. Across around 6,800 distinct CDR3 sequences, the top ten clones capture more than 15% of the sample. This sample was shared with a second study, whose subject was T cell repertoires in aging, cancer and after chemotherapy.

Specimen: peripheral blood. These receptors originate from a human donor in good health.

This rearrangement joins TRBV6-5 to TRBJ2-3; TCRdb indicates TRBD2, and absent DNA this call remains unverified. CDR1 and CDR2 from the germline V gene are MNHEY and SVGAGI. The length of the CDR3 is 12 residues. CDR3 protein: CASGYRADTQYF.

V gene TRBV6-6 combines with J gene TRBJ1-5. The CDR3 totals 17 residues. The germline V gene encodes CDR1 MNHNY and CDR2 SVGAGI (reference sequence). The CDR3 reads CASSSQTSLLDNQPQHF.

This chain links TRBV6-5 with TRBJ2-1. Germline CDR1 and CDR2: MNHEY and SVGAGI. There are 14 residues in the CDR3. The chain's CDR3 is CASSSAQLYNEQFF.

This clonotype is medium-sized by frequency. The rearrangement joins TRBV27 to TRBJ1-4; TCRdb picks TRBD1, but there is no DNA to check that call. The germline V gene has CDR1 MNHEY and CDR2 SMNVEV (reference sequence). The length of the CDR3 is 15 residues. The CDR3 loop reads CASSPTTGLNEKLFF.

The chain employs TRBV19 and TRBJ1-4; TCRdb lists TRBD1, though no DNA is available to test this call. The CDR3 consists of 17 residues. CDR1 and CDR2 (germline): LNHDA, SQIVND (reference sequence). This CDR3 is CASSTSHPQGADEKLFF.

This rearrangement joins TRBV19 to TRBJ2-4; TCRdb designates TRBD1, a call that cannot be tested without DNA. The length of the CDR3 is 14 residues. Germline CDR1 and CDR2: LNHDA and SQIVND (reference sequence). The chain's CDR3 is CASSLPGGGNIQYF.

Frequency places this clonotype as medium-sized. The chain links TRBV19 to TRBJ1-2; the D gene TCRdb calls, TRBD1, cannot be checked with no DNA. The CDR3 is made up of 13 amino acids. Germline V gene data show CDR1 as LNHDA and CDR2 as SQIVND (reference sequence). The CDR3 region is CASTADSNYGYTF.

Considering frequency, this clonotype is medium-sized (0.01 to 0.1%). The chain has TRBV6-5 and TRBJ1-2; the D call of TRBD1 rests on TCRdb alone, since no DNA is present to check it. The germline CDR1 and CDR2 sequences are MNHEY and SVGAGI. The CDR3 extends over 14 amino acids. The CDR3 spells CASRPGQDNYGYTF.

By frequency, this clonotype registers medium-sized. The rearrangement links TRBV6-5 to TRBJ1-2; checking the TCRdb D call of TRBD1 is not possible without DNA. Germline-derived CDR1 and CDR2 are MNHEY and SVGAGI. The CDR3 loop spans 13 amino acids. The CDR3 protein is CASRAPGGYGYTF.

The V gene is TRBV20-1, the J gene TRBJ1-2; TCRdb calls TRBD1, which cannot be checked without DNA. This CDR3 is 11 amino acids long. CDR1 DFQATT and CDR2 SNEGSKA come from the germline V gene (reference sequence). CDR3 residues: CSPIRQGGYTF.

J is TRBJ1-4 and V is TRBV15; TCRdb's D call of TRBD1 is untestable without DNA. In germline, CDR1 is LNHNV, CDR2 YYDKDF (reference sequence). The CDR3 contains 18 residues. The CDR3 here is CATSRPSRDRGTNEKLFF.

This clonotype is deemed medium-sized by its frequency. This chain joins TRBV19 and TRBJ2-3; TCRdb's D gene call, TRBD1, goes unchecked for lack of DNA. The CDR3 runs to 15 residues. Germline V gene data show CDR1 as LNHDA and CDR2 as SQIVND (reference sequence). This CDR3 reads CASSIKGQGAATQYF.

The CDR3 reads CASSQLGGSYNEQFF. V gene TRBV4-3 combines with J gene TRBJ2-1; TCRdb returns TRBD1, unconfirmable since there is no DNA. Per the germline V gene, CDR1 is LGHNA and CDR2 is YSLEER. CDR3 size: 15 residues.

The V call is TRBV4-3, the J call TRBJ1-2. CDR3 size: 15 residues. Germline-derived CDR1 and CDR2 are LGHNA and YSLEER. CDR3 loop: CASSQDRTGPGGYTF.

This chain uses TRBV19 with TRBJ2-1; TCRdb names TRBD2, which stays unverified in the absence of DNA. Per the germline V gene, CDR1 is LNHDA and CDR2 is SQIVND (reference sequence). This CDR3 has 15 amino acids. CDR3 residues: CASSIDGGVTNEQFF.

This clonotype is labeled medium-sized based on frequency. The chain is built from TRBV6-5 and TRBJ2-5. Germline CDR1 is MNHEY and CDR2 is SVGAGI. CDR3 length: 13 amino acids. The CDR3 reads CASSYSLGETQYF.

Its frequency marks this clonotype as medium-sized. The rearrangement links TRBV6-5 to TRBJ1-1. The germline CDR1 and CDR2 sequences are MNHEY and SVGAGI. This CDR3 spans 13 amino acids. CDR3 region: CASATNLNTEAFF.

The CDR3 reads CASSPGKPNTGELFF. This chain joins TRBV5-4 and TRBJ2-2; absent DNA, TCRdb's TRBD1 call cannot be checked. The germline CDR1 and CDR2 sequences are SGHNT and YYREEE (reference sequence). This CDR3 spans 15 amino acids.

The chain carries TRBV20-1 and TRBJ1-4; TCRdb's D call of TRBD1 is untestable without DNA. Germline loops: CDR1 DFQATT, CDR2 SNEGSKA (reference sequence). This CDR3 comprises 13 residues. The CDR3 is CSARPQGWEKLFF.

This chain uses TRBV6-5 with TRBJ2-7; TCRdb calls TRBD1, which cannot be checked without DNA. Per the germline V gene, CDR1 is MNHEY and CDR2 is SVGAGI. This CDR3 region has 15 residues. The CDR3 spells CASRPRGGPSYEQYF.

The chain carries TRBV15 and TRBJ2-3; TCRdb's D call, TRBD2, is unchecked because there is no DNA. The CDR3 totals 17 residues. Germline CDR1 and CDR2: LNHNV and YYDKDF (reference sequence). CDR3 sequence reads: CATTPMGSGRRTDTQYF.

This clonotype is classed as medium-sized by frequency. The J gene is TRBJ2-6, the V gene TRBV6-5. Germline values: CDR1 MNHEY, CDR2 SVGAGI. This CDR3 has 13 residues. The CDR3 spells CASSRSGANVLTF.

This sequence joins TRBV12-3 or TRBV12-4 and TRBJ2-1; TCRdb designates TRBD2, a call that cannot be tested without DNA. The CDR3 runs to 15 residues. The CDR3 here is CAIRPAQSSYNEQFF.

This clonotype is classed as medium-sized by frequency. This chain joins TRBV27 and TRBJ2-5; no DNA is available, so the TRBD1 call from TCRdb remains unchecked. The CDR3 is 13 amino acids. Germline CDR1 MNHEY, CDR2 SMNVEV (reference sequence). The CDR3 here is CASSTAGSRTQYF.

V is TRBV20-1 and J is TRBJ2-1; checking the TCRdb D call of TRBD1 is not possible without DNA. The CDR3 runs to 13 residues. In germline, CDR1 is DFQATT, CDR2 SNEGSKA (reference sequence). CDR3 loop: CSAPRQGRNEQFF.